The 12 T cell receptor beta chains below all came from one sample that was sequenced in a study of response to subunit inactivated influenza vaccine. From the RT-PCR reads, TCRdb called clonotypes with MiXCR, one entry per CDR3 protein. This table has a few hundred thousand distinct CDR3 sequences, approximately 14% appearing once. Material: PBMCs from blood, obtained 11 to 12 days after vaccination. The receptors derive from a man aged 45-65 years who received an inactivated influenza vaccine.

This clonotype showed up many times. This chain joins TRBV7-6 and TRBJ2-3, with 11 bases aligning to TRBD2. Germline lookup yields CDR1 SGHVS and CDR2 FNYEAQ. The length of the CDR3 is 16 residues. Germline trimming cut 1 base from V and 8 bases from J; bases unmatched to any gene: 8. CDR3 amino acids: CASSLGTSGPRVTQYF. In DNA, the CDR3 is TGTGCCAGCAGCTTAGGGACTAGCGGGCCCCGGGTTACGCAGTATTTT.

This clonotype was counted only a few times. The V and J genes are TRBV12-3 or TRBV12-4 and TRBJ2-7; D not resolved. V lost 6 bases, J lost 2 bases, and 14 bases lay in between. CDR3 length equals 14 residues. The CDR3 bases are TGTGCCAGCAGAAGACGAGAAGATACCTACGAGCAGTACTTC. Translated: CASRRREDTYEQYF.

This clonotype was counted only a few times. V usage is TRBV20-1 and J usage is TRBJ1-2; D is possibly TRBD1 (6 bases). This CDR3 spans 13 amino acids. Germline CDR1 DFQATT, CDR2 SNEGSKA (reference sequence). Trimming stripped 2 bases from V and 5 bases from J, with 12 bases between. DNA for the CDR3: TGCAGTGCTAGAAGTTGGCAGGGGTATGGCTACACCTTC. Amino acids: CSARSWQGYGYTF.

This clonotype occurred a few times. This CDR3 is CASSLSGGRSEQYF. The CDR3 coding sequence is TGTGCCAGCAGTTTGTCGGGAGGTCGTAGCGAGCAGTACTTC. The J gene is TRBJ2-7, the V gene TRBV27, with TRBD2 matching over 7 bases. J lost 6 bases, V lost 3 bases, and 8 bases had no gene match. CDR3 length equals 14 residues. Per the germline V gene, CDR1 is MNHEY and CDR2 is SMNVEV (reference sequence).

The CDR3 DNA sequence: TGTGCCAGCAGCTTAGTGACAGGGGCTCCCGGGGAGCTGTTTTTT. Its protein product is CASSLVTGAPGELFF. The V call is TRBV7-9, the J call TRBJ2-2, with 8 bases lining up with TRBD1. CDR1 is SEHNR, CDR2 FQNEAQ, per germline (reference sequence). V dropped 1 base and J dropped 6; count of bases not matched to a gene: 4. The CDR3 contains 15 residues.

This clonotype was picked up one time. An end of the junction does not agree with germline; a read error may underlie this. This sequence joins TRBV20-1 and TRBJ2-1; D may be TRBD2 (5 bases). Germline loops: CDR1 DFQATT, CDR2 SNEGSKA (reference sequence). This CDR3 is built from 12 residues. CDR3 residues: CRATDYYNEQFF. CDR3 bases: TGCAGAGCTACAGACTACTACAATGAGCAGTTCTTC.

This clonotype appeared a few times. The chain carries TRBV10-3 and TRBJ2-2, with a possible D match to TRBD2 (6 bases). V lost 2 bases, J lost 5 bases, and 6 bases lay in between. The germline gives CDR1 ENHRY, CDR2 SYGVKD. This CDR3 has 13 residues. CDR3 coding DNA: TGTGCCATCAGTGAGCGGGAGACCGGGGAGCTGTTTTTT. Its translation: CAISERETGELFF.

This clonotype was seen only a few times. The chain has TRBV20-1 and TRBJ1-2, with 12 bases matching TRBD1. The ends lost 6 bases at V and 7 bases at J; junction bases unmatched: 9. This CDR3 has 14 residues. Germline values: CDR1 DFQATT, CDR2 SNEGSKA (reference sequence). The CDR3 sequence: CSAERDRGRSGYTF. CDR3 coding DNA: TGCAGTGCCGAGAGGGACAGGGGGCGGAGTGGCTACACCTTC.

The chain links TRBV20-1 to TRBJ2-2; D ambiguous. CDR1 and CDR2 from the germline V gene are DFQATT and SNEGSKA (reference sequence). The V gene lost 3 bases and the J gene lost 0 bases, with 11 bases spanning the gap. The CDR3 is 15 amino acids. The CDR3 spells CSARSRAPNTGELFF. The CDR3, as DNA: TGCAGTGCTAGGTCCCGGGCTCCGAACACCGGGGAGCTGTTTTTT.

Only a few counts were recorded for this clonotype. V gene TRBV19 combines with J gene TRBJ2-1, with 9 bases lining up with TRBD1. CDR3 length: 16 residues. CDR1 and CDR2 from the germline V gene are LNHDA and SQIVND (reference sequence). V shed 6 bases and J 6 bases; nucleotides not matched to a gene: 12. This CDR3 reads CASSIAGTGSGNEQFF. The DNA for the CDR3 is TGTGCCAGTAGCATCGCCGGGACAGGGTCTGGCAATGAGCAGTTCTTC. Drawing the rest from reference TRBV19 and TRBJ2-1, the complete variable domain is DGGITQSPKYLFRKEGQNVTLSCEQNLNHDAMYWYRQDPGQGLRLIYYSQIVNDFQKGDIAEGYSVSREKKESFPLTVTSAQKNPTAFYLCASSIAGTGSGNEQFFGPGTRLTVL.

This clonotype was observed a handful of times. This chain connects TRBV7-9 to TRBJ1-6; D not certain. Germline values: CDR1 SEHNR, CDR2 FQNEAQ (reference sequence). Trimming cost V 5 bases and J 6 bases, with 17 bases left between them. This CDR3 spans 16 amino acids. The CDR3 loop is CASSPTKQAANSPLHF. In DNA form, the CDR3 reads TGTGCCAGCAGCCCTACGAAGCAGGCCGCTAATTCACCCCTCCACTTT.

The V call is TRBV7-2, the J call TRBJ2-7; D remains unclear. Trimming removed 1 base at V and 2 bases at J, with 18 bases between. This CDR3 comprises 17 residues. Germline V gene lookup returns CDR1 SGHTA and CDR2 FQGNSA. CDR3 sequence: CASSLVPSARITYEQYF. CDR3 nucleotides: TGTGCCAGCAGCTTAGTGCCCAGCGCCAGGATAACCTACGAGCAGTACTTC.